This T cell receptor beta chain was captured in a study of cytomegalovirus exposure and HLA in healthy donors. Vbeta (60) and Jbeta (13) primers were used in the PCR. The data were produced by immunoSEQ multiplex PCR, yet TCRdb's version contains in-frame clones alone and is incomplete. The sample carries around 150,000 clones, about 79% recorded once. The CDR3 covers 13 residues. The germline gives CDR1 MNHNS, CDR2 SASEGT. The V gene lost 6 bases and the J gene lost 0 bases, with 8 bases spanning the gap. Healthy bone marrow donors supplied every sample. The specimen sequenced was PBMCs. This clonotype was obtained from a woman aged 25 to 39 in good health and CMV-seronegative. The rearrangement links TRBV6-1 to TRBJ1-2; D ambiguous. The CDR3 is CASSRGTNYGYTF. As DNA, the CDR3 is TGTGCCAGCAGCCGAGGGACTAACTATGGCTACACCTTC.